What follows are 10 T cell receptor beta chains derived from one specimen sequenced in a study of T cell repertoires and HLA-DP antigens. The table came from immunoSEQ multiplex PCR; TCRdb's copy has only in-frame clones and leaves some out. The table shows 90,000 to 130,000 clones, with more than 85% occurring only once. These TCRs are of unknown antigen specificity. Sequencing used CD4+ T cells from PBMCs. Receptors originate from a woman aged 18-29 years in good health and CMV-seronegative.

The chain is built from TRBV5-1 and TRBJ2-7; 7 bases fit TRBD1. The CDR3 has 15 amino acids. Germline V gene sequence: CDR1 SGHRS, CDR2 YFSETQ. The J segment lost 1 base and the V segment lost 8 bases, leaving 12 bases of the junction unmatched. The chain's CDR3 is CASSDRPGASYEQYF. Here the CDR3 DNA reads TGCGCCAGTTCGGACAGGCCAGGGGCATCCTACGAGCAGTACTTC.

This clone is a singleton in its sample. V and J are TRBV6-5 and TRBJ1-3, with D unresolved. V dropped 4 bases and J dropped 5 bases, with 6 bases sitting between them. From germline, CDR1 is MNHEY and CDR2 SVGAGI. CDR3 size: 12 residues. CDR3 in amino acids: CASSSDRNTIYF. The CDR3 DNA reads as TGTGCCAGCAGTTCAGACAGAAACACCATATATTTT.

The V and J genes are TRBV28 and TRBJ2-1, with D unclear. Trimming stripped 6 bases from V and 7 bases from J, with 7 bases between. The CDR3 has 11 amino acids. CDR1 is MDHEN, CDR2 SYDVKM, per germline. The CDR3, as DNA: TGTGCCAGCAGGGCATGGAATGAGCAGTTCTTC. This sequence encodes CASRAWNEQFF.

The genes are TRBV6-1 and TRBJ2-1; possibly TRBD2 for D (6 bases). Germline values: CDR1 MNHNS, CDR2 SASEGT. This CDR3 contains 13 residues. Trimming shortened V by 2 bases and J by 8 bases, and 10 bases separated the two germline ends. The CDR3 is CASSEQWRDEQFF. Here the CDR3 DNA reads TGTGCCAGCAGTGAACAATGGAGGGATGAGCAGTTCTTC.

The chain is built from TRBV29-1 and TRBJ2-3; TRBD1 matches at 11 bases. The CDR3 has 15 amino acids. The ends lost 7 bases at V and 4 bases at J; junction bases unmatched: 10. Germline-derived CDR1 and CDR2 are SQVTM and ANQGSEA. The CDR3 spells CSAAGTGGDADTQYF. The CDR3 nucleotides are TGCAGCGCTGCCGGGACAGGGGGGGACGCAGATACGCAGTATTTT.

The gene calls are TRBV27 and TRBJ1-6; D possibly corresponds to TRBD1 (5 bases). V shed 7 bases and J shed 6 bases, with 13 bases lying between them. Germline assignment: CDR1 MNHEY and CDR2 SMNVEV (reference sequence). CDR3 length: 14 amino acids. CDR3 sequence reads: CASTGLDSNSPLHF. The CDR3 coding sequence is TGTGCCAGCACGGGCCTAGACAGTAATTCACCCCTCCACTTT.

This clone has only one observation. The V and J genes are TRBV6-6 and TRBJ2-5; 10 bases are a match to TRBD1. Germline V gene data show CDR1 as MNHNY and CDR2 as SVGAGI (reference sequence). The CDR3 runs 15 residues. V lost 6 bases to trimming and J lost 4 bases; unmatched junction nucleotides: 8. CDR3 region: CASSDRGLPAETQYF. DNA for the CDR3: TGTGCCAGCAGCGACAGGGGGCTCCCCGCAGAGACCCAGTACTTC.

The DNA for the CDR3 is TGTGCCAGCGGCGACAGGGGCTCCTACGAGCAGTACTTC. It codes for CASGDRGSYEQYF. The V gene is TRBV2, the J gene TRBJ2-7, with 8 bases identical to TRBD1. The germline V gene encodes CDR1 SNHLY and CDR2 FYNNEI. The V and J ends lost 8 bases and 0 bases, in that order; junction bases with no gene match: 3. The CDR3 totals 13 residues. Filled out from reference TRBV2 and TRBJ2-7, the complete variable domain reads EPEVTQTPSHQVTQMGQEVILRCVPISNHLYFYWYRQILGQKVEFLVSFYNNEISEKSEIFDDQFSVERPDGSNFTLKIRSTKLEDSAMYFCASGDRGSYEQYFGPGTRLTVT.

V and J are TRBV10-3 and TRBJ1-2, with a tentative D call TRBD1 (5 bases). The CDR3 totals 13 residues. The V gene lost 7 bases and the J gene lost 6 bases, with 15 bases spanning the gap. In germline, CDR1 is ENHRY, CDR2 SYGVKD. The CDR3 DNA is TGTGCCATCATGGGGCAGGGAAAGGATGGCTACACCTTC. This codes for CAIMGQGKDGYTF.

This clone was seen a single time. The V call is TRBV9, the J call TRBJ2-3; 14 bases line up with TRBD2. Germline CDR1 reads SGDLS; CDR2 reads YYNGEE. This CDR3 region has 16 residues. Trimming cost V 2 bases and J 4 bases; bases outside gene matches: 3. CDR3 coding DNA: TGTGCCAGCAGCGTTGGGACTAGCGGGAGTTCAGATACGCAGTATTTT. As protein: CASSVGTSGSSDTQYF.